Presented here are 30 T cell receptor beta chains from one specimen sequenced in a study of control samples from healthy donors and cancer patients. The table came from immunoSEQ multiplex PCR; TCRdb's copy has only in-frame clones and leaves some out. Of about 160,000 clones in the sample, 90% to 95% are singletons; the top ten hold around 9.3%. The sequenced sample consisted of blood. These TCRs come from a woman aged 35 to 49 in good health.

The chain has TRBV4-1 and TRBJ1-1, with 7 bases lining up with TRBD1. CDR1 and CDR2 (germline): MGHRA, YSYEKL. Losses at the gene ends were 0 bases for V and 3 bases for J; bases not matched to a gene: 19. The CDR3 runs to 20 residues. CDR3 residues: CASSQEGYRGGMPGDTEAFF. The CDR3 nucleotides read TGCGCCAGCAGCCAAGAAGGATACAGGGGTGGGATGCCAGGGGACACTGAAGCTTTCTTT.

This clone was detected once. V is TRBV9 and J is TRBJ1-3; tentative D call: TRBD1 (6 bases). Deletions cut 3 bases from V and 0 bases from J, with 16 bases between. Germline lookup yields CDR1 SGDLS and CDR2 YYNGEE. The CDR3 has 17 amino acids. The CDR3 here is CASSEKGGTSSGNTIYF. CDR3 sequence (DNA): TGTGCCAGCAGCGAGAAGGGGGGGACGAGCTCTGGAAACACCATATATTTT.

This CDR3 is CASSPLGQQNTEAFF. DNA for the CDR3: TGTGCCAGCTCACCCCTAGGGCAGCAGAACACTGAAGCTTTCTTT. This chain joins TRBV18 and TRBJ1-1, with unresolved D. CDR3 length: 15 amino acids. Germline CDR1 KGHSH, CDR2 LQKENI. Trimming pared 3 bases from V and 1 base from J, leaving 12 bases between.

The V and J genes are TRBV2 and TRBJ2-3; possibly TRBD1 or TRBD2 for D (6 bases each). V dropped 7 bases and J dropped 4 bases, with 15 bases sitting between them. Germline CDR1 is SNHLY and CDR2 is FYNNEI. This CDR3 has 14 amino acids. In DNA form, the CDR3 reads TGTGCCAGCATATGGGGGGCGCCCGCAGATACGCAGTATTTT. Encoded protein: CASIWGAPADTQYF. Supplemented by reference TRBV2 and TRBJ2-3, the full variable domain reads EPEVTQTPSHQVTQMGQEVILRCVPISNHLYFYWYRQILGQKVEFLVSFYNNEISEKSEIFDDQFSVERPDGSNFTLKIRSTKLEDSAMYFCASIWGAPADTQYFGPGTRLTVL.

This rearrangement joins TRBV5-4 to TRBJ1-5, with 7 bases aligning to TRBD1. The CDR3 spans 14 residues. Per germline, CDR1 SGHNT and CDR2 YYREEE (reference sequence). J gave up 5 bases and V 0 bases, and 2 bases lay outside the gene matches. The CDR3 loop reads CASSLEGAHQPQHF. The CDR3 DNA sequence: TGTGCCAGCAGCTTGGAGGGGGCGCATCAGCCCCAGCATTTT.

The chain couples TRBV19 to TRBJ1-2, with TRBD1 matching 8 bases. Looked up from germline, CDR1 is LNHDA and CDR2 is SQIVND (reference sequence). V lost 3 bases and J lost 8; bases outside the gene matches: 8. CDR3 length: 14 amino acids. CDR3 sequence: CASSIGQGAVGYTF. In DNA form, the CDR3 reads TGTGCCAGTAGTATTGGGCAGGGGGCTGTCGGCTACACCTTC. The full variable domain, in which reference TRBV19 and TRBJ1-2 provide the parts outside the CDR3, is DGGITQSPKYLFRKEGQNVTLSCEQNLNHDAMYWYRQDPGQGLRLIYYSQIVNDFQKGDIAEGYSVSREKKESFPLTVTSAQKNPTAFYLCASSIGQGAVGYTFGSGTRLTVV.

The chain is built from TRBV27 and TRBJ2-1; the D gene is possibly TRBD1 (5 bases). Trimming cost V 6 bases and J 9 bases, with 9 bases left between them. The CDR3 sequence is 11 residues long. CDR1 MNHEY and CDR2 SMNVEV come from the germline V gene (reference sequence). The CDR3 loop is CASRRQGEQFF. The CDR3 nucleotides read TGTGCCAGCAGGCGCCAGGGTGAGCAGTTCTTC.

The rearrangement joins TRBV5-1 to TRBJ2-5; tentative D call: TRBD1 (5 bases). The CDR3 runs 12 residues. The germline V gene has CDR1 SGHRS and CDR2 YFSETQ. Trimming removed 3 bases at V and 3 bases at J, with 6 bases between. For the CDR3, the DNA is TGCGCCAGCAGCTACAGGAAAGAGACCCAGTACTTC. This gives the protein CASSYRKETQYF.

The chain combines TRBV6-1 with TRBJ1-3; no clear D. V lost 1 base, J lost 3 bases, and 10 bases lay in between. The germline V gene has CDR1 MNHNS and CDR2 SASEGT. The CDR3 is 15 amino acids. CDR3 bases: TGTGCCAGCAGTGAAGGCCCTGGGATTGGAAACACCATATATTTT. It codes for CASSEGPGIGNTIYF.

The V and J genes are TRBV30 and TRBJ1-5, with D possibly TRBD1 on 6 matching bases. Germline assignment: CDR1 GTSNPN and CDR2 SVGIG (reference sequence). The V and J ends lost 2 bases and 6 bases respectively, with 11 bases between them. The CDR3 runs to 13 residues. CDR3 nucleotides: TGTGCCTGGAGTCGGGGGGGCGTTCAGCCCCAGCATTTT. Its protein product is CAWSRGGVQPQHF.

This clone was detected once. The chain links TRBV19 to TRBJ1-1; D possibly corresponds to TRBD1 (6 bases). This CDR3 spans 17 amino acids. With 6 bases removed from V and 1 base from J, the gap between germline ends came to 21 bases. CDR1 is LNHDA and CDR2 is SQIVND in the germline V gene (reference sequence). The CDR3 DNA follows: TGTGCCAGTAGCCGTCATACCCCGGGGGCAGGGAACACTGAAGCTTTCTTT. Translated: CASSRHTPGAGNTEAFF.

The rearrangement joins TRBV7-9 to TRBJ2-1; D tentatively fits TRBD1 or TRBD2 (5 bases each). Germline values: CDR1 SEHNR, CDR2 FQNEAQ (reference sequence). Trimming cost V 4 bases and J 12 bases, with 22 bases left between them. The CDR3 is 15 amino acids. The CDR3 spells CASSYNRDPESRQFF. The CDR3 coding sequence is TGTGCCAGCAGCTATAACCGGGACCCGGAATCTCGGCAGTTCTTC.

The genes are TRBV6-6 and TRBJ1-4; the match to TRBD1 covers 7 bases. Germline CDR1 reads MNHNY; CDR2 reads SVGAGI (reference sequence). The CDR3 length is 16 residues. J lost 0 bases, V lost 5 bases, and 6 bases had no gene match. The CDR3 protein is CASSAGTEATNEKLFF. As DNA, the CDR3 is TGTGCCAGCAGTGCCGGGACAGAAGCAACTAATGAAAAACTGTTTTTT.

The J gene is TRBJ1-2, the V gene TRBV28; TRBD1 matches 8 bases. In germline, CDR1 is MDHEN, CDR2 SYDVKM. The CDR3 extends over 12 amino acids. V gave up 5 bases and J gave up 7 bases; unmatched junction bases: 3. The CDR3 bases are TGTGCCAGCAGTCCTACAGGGGGTGGCTACACCTTC. Its protein product is CASSPTGGGYTF.

The chain recombines TRBV27 with TRBJ1-1; unclear D gene. V shed 7 bases and J shed 1 base, with 13 bases lying between them. Germline CDR1 MNHEY, CDR2 SMNVEV (reference sequence). The CDR3 runs 14 residues. CDR3 sequence reads: CASKGSGRNTEAFF. The CDR3 nucleotides are TGTGCCAGCAAGGGATCGGGTAGGAACACTGAAGCTTTCTTT.

J is TRBJ1-2 and V is TRBV29-1; TRBD1 aligns across 7 bases. CDR1 and CDR2 (germline): SQVTM, ANQGSEA. The CDR3 runs to 13 residues. Germline trimming cut 4 bases from V and 8 bases from J; bases unmatched to any gene: 10. The CDR3 DNA is TGCAGCGTTGGGACAGGCGGTTATGAGGGCTACACCTTC. Protein: CSVGTGGYEGYTF.

This chain uses TRBV13 with TRBJ2-7; 7 positions match TRBD2. With V trimmed by 3 bases and J by 3 bases, 5 bases remained unmatched. CDR1 and CDR2 from the germline V gene are PRHDT and FYEKMQ (reference sequence). CDR3 length equals 14 residues. The CDR3 nucleotides are TGTGCCAGCAGCTTCACCGGACTAGTCTACGAGCAGTACTTC. It yields the protein CASSFTGLVYEQYF.

The gene calls are TRBV5-6 and TRBJ1-3, with D possibly TRBD1 on 5 matching bases. Germline lookup yields CDR1 SGHDT and CDR2 YYEEEE. Trimming stripped 4 bases from V and 0 bases from J, with 17 bases between. This CDR3 is built from 17 residues. The chain's CDR3 is CASSGKKTAFSGNTIYF. In DNA, the CDR3 is TGTGCCAGCAGCGGAAAGAAGACAGCGTTCTCTGGAAACACCATATATTTT.

This chain uses TRBV6-2 or TRBV6-3 with TRBJ1-2; D gene ambiguous. Germline CDR1 is MNHEY and CDR2 is SVGEGT. This CDR3 is built from 15 residues. Deletions cut 2 bases from V and 8 bases from J, with 18 bases between. The CDR3 spells CASSYIGLERPGYTF. The DNA of the CDR3 is TGTGCCAGCAGTTACATCGGATTGGAGCGGCCGGGCTACACCTTC.

The rearrangement uses TRBV27 and TRBJ2-1, with D perhaps TRBD1 (6 bases). CDR3 size: 13 residues. Germline V gene data show CDR1 as MNHEY and CDR2 as SMNVEV (reference sequence). Trimming took 2 bases from V and 4 from J, leaving 6 bases between them. CDR3 in DNA: TGTGCCAGCAGTTTAGGACAGTACAATGAGCAGTTCTTC. Amino acid sequence: CASSLGQYNEQFF.

The CDR3 loop reads CAISEAGGNTEAFF. The CDR3, as DNA: TGTGCCATCAGTGAGGCAGGCGGGAACACTGAAGCTTTCTTT. V is TRBV10-3 and J is TRBJ1-1; D remains ambiguous. The germline V gene encodes CDR1 ENHRY and CDR2 SYGVKD. The CDR3 extends over 14 amino acids. With 2 bases removed from V and 1 base from J, the gap between germline ends came to 8 bases.

The chain employs TRBV6-5 and TRBJ2-5; tentatively, D is TRBD1 (5 bases). The CDR3 sequence is 15 residues long. The V gene lost 5 bases and the J gene lost 2 bases, with 15 bases spanning the gap. Germline CDR1 reads MNHEY; CDR2 reads SVGAGI. The CDR3 here is CASSTTWGGQETQYF. Written as DNA, the CDR3 is TGTGCCAGCAGTACCACCTGGGGCGGTCAAGAGACCCAGTACTTC.

The V gene is TRBV6-2 or TRBV6-3, the J gene TRBJ1-5, with 9 bases identical to TRBD1. This CDR3 region has 13 residues. Looked up from germline, CDR1 is MNHEY and CDR2 is SVGEGT. With V trimmed by 6 bases and J by 8 bases, 5 bases remained unmatched. The CDR3 nucleotides read TGTGCCAGCAGCCGGACAGGGGATGAGCCCCAGCATTTT. It specifies CASSRTGDEPQHF.

This chain connects TRBV19 to TRBJ1-1, with 8 bases fitting TRBD1. CDR1 and CDR2 from the germline V gene are LNHDA and SQIVND (reference sequence). The V and J ends lost 6 bases and 4 bases, in that order; junction bases with no gene match: 7. This CDR3 has 14 residues. CDR3 region: CASRVNRGFTEAFF. CDR3 bases: TGTGCCAGTAGGGTCAACAGGGGGTTCACTGAAGCTTTCTTT. The whole variable domain, remainder taken from reference TRBV19 and TRBJ1-1, is DGGITQSPKYLFRKEGQNVTLSCEQNLNHDAMYWYRQDPGQGLRLIYYSQIVNDFQKGDIAEGYSVSREKKESFPLTVTSAQKNPTAFYLCASRVNRGFTEAFFGQGTRLTVV.

The J gene is TRBJ1-2, the V gene TRBV12-3 or TRBV12-4; no definite D call. The CDR3 loop spans 13 amino acids. V dropped 5 bases and J dropped 2 bases, with 9 bases sitting between them. This CDR3 reads CASSRTQNYGYTF. CDR3 in DNA: TGTGCCAGCAGTAGGACGCAGAACTATGGCTACACCTTC.

The chain joins TRBV7-2 to TRBJ2-2; perhaps TRBD2 as D (6 bases). CDR3 length equals 17 residues. Germline CDR1 is SGHTA and CDR2 is FQGNSA. Trimming removed 3 bases at V and 1 base at J, with 15 bases between. In DNA form, the CDR3 reads TGTGCCAGCAGCTTGAGGGCCGGGGGACTGAACACCGGGGAGCTGTTTTTT. This codes for CASSLRAGGLNTGELFF.

This chain links TRBV13 with TRBJ2-7; no definite D call. V lost 8 bases, J lost 7 bases, and 12 bases lay in between. The CDR3 extends over 11 amino acids. CDR1 and CDR2 (germline): PRHDT, FYEKMQ (reference sequence). The CDR3 here is CASDAPREQYF. The CDR3 DNA reads as TGTGCCAGCGACGCCCCTAGGGAGCAGTACTTC. The full variable domain, rest sourced from reference TRBV13 and TRBJ2-7, is AAGVIQSPRHLIKEKRETATLKCYPIPRHDTVYWYQQGPGQDPQFLISFYEKMQSDKGSIPDRFSAQQFSDYHSELNMSSLELGDSALYFCASDAPREQYFGPGTRLTVT.

The J gene is TRBJ2-1, the V gene TRBV24-1; 9 bases are a match to TRBD2. CDR3 length: 14 amino acids. V trimming: 4 bases; J trimming: 6 bases; junction bases outside the gene matches: 3. Germline V gives CDR1 KGHDR, CDR2 SFDVKD. CDR3 DNA sequence: TGTGCCACCAGTGACCTGCGGGAGGGCAATGAGCAGTTCTTC. Protein sequence: CATSDLREGNEQFF.

This clone was observed a handful of times. The V call is TRBV5-6, the J call TRBJ2-7, with 8 bases matching TRBD1. J lost 1 base, V lost 0 bases, and 3 bases had no gene match. Germline CDR1 is SGHDT and CDR2 is YYEEEE. The CDR3 contains 15 residues. The CDR3 DNA reads TGTGCCAGCAGCTTGGGGGACAGGTATTCCTACGAGCAGTACTTC. Amino acid sequence: CASSLGDRYSYEQYF. The full variable domain, in which reference TRBV5-6 and TRBJ2-7 provide the parts outside the CDR3, is DAGVTQSPTHLIKTRGQQVTLRCSPKSGHDTVSWYQQALGQGPQFIFQYYEEEERQRGNFPDRFSGHQFPNYSSELNVNALLLGDSALYLCASSLGDRYSYEQYFGPGTRLTVT.

This chain links TRBV20-1 with TRBJ2-7; D is undetermined. Germline assignment: CDR1 DFQATT and CDR2 SNEGSKA (reference sequence). This CDR3 has 13 amino acids. V was trimmed by 3 bases and J by 0 bases, leaving 9 bases between them. The CDR3 loop is CSASREASYEQYF. In DNA form, the CDR3 reads TGCAGTGCTAGTCGCGAGGCCTCCTACGAGCAGTACTTC.